This T cell receptor beta chain was sequenced for a study of cytotoxic CD8 clonotypes in ibrutinib-treated CLL. Looking at the study overall: Partial responses totalled approximately 24 and complete responses 2; after median around six years, roughly 14 remained remitted and roughly twelve progressed. Response sampling took place at median 12 months of treatment, range 6 to 36. General observations from the study: Baseline values of clonality outstripped age-matched healthy donors and followed circulating CD8+ T-cell counts.

Between the trimmed V and J ends, which lost 0 bases and 7 bases, there was a span of 11 bases. Germline CDR1 and CDR2: SGDLS and YYNGEE. There are 14 residues in the CDR3. Turning to this clone: The target antigen is unknown.

Only in-frame clones appear in the TCRdb table, and some are missing; sequencing was by immunoSEQ multiplex PCR. The sample gives over 110,000 clones, approximately 90% of which show up once; roughly 10% is in the top ten. The sample consisted of PBMCs, taken after 12 months of ibrutinib treatment. The source is a human donor with chronic lymphocytic leukemia. This chain links TRBV9 with TRBJ2-1; tentative D call: TRBD2 (5 bases). CDR3 residues: CASSVGLISNEQFF. Written as DNA, the CDR3 is TGTGCCAGCAGCGTAGGACTAATTTCAAATGAGCAGTTCTTC.